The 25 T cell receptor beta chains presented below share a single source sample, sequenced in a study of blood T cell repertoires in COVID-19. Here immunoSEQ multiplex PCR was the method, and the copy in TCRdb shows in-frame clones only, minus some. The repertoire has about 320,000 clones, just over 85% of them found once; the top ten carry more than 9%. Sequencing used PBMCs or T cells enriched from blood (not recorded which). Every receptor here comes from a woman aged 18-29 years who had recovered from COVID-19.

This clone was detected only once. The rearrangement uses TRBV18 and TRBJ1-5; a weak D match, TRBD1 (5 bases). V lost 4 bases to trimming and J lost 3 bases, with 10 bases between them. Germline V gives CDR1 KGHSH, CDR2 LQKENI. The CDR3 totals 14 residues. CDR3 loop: CASSQQADNQPQHF. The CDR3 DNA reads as TGTGCCAGCTCACAACAGGCCGACAATCAGCCCCAGCATTTT.

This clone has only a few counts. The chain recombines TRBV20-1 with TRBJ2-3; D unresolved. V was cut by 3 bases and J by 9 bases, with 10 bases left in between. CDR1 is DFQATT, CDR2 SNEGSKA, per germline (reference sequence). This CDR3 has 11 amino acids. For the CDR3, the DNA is TGCAGTGCTAGGGTTCCCGGGACGCAGTATTTT. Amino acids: CSARVPGTQYF.

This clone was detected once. Here the CDR3 reads CASSYLAGSSYNEQFF. Here the CDR3 DNA reads TGCGCCAGCAGCTACCTAGCGGGGAGCTCCTACAATGAGCAGTTCTTC. This chain links TRBV5-1 with TRBJ2-1; TRBD2 matches 9 bases. The germline V gene has CDR1 SGHRS and CDR2 YFSETQ. Trimming at V came to 3 bases and at J to 0 bases, leaving 4 bases not matched to a gene. There are 16 residues in the CDR3.

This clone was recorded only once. CDR3 sequence: CASSRGGYSHLAYSNQPQHF. DNA for the CDR3: TGCGCCAGCAGTCGGGGGGGATACAGCCACTTGGCTTATAGCAATCAGCCCCAGCATTTT. V and J are TRBV23-1 and TRBJ1-5; TRBD1 might be the D (5 bases). TRBV23-1 is treated as an ORF (open reading frame) with a function not yet certain. The CDR3 is made up of 20 amino acids. Trimming removed 4 bases from V and 0 bases from J, with 25 bases in between.

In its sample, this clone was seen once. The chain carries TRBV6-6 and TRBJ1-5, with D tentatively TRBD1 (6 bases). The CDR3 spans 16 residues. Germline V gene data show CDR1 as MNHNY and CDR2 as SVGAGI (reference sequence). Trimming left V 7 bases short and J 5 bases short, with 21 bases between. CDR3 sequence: CASTRTDPKVDQPQHF. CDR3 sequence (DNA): TGTGCCAGCACCAGGACAGACCCCAAGGTAGATCAGCCCCAGCATTTT.

CDR3 in amino acids: CASSSGQPPNEQYF. Here the CDR3 DNA reads TGTGCCAGCAGCTCGGGACAGCCTCCTAATGAGCAGTACTTC. The rearrangement links TRBV7-9 to TRBJ2-7, with 7 bases matching TRBD1. From germline, CDR1 is SEHNR and CDR2 FQNEAQ (reference sequence). The CDR3 is made up of 14 amino acids. V shed 4 bases and J 7 bases; nucleotides not matched to a gene: 10.

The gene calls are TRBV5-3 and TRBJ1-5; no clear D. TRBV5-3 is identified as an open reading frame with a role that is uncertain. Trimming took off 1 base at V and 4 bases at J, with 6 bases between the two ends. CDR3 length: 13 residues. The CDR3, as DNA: TGTGCCAGAAGCTTGACGGGGAATCAGCCCCAGCATTTT. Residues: CARSLTGNQPQHF.

CDR3 bases: TGTGCCAGCACCTCGTCGGGGGGTTATGAAAAACTGTTTTTT. Translation gives CASTSSGGYEKLFF. The V gene is TRBV2, the J gene TRBJ1-4; tentative D call: TRBD1 (5 bases). The CDR3 contains 14 residues. Looked up from germline, CDR1 is SNHLY and CDR2 is FYNNEI. V lost 7 bases, J lost 6 bases, and 15 bases lay in between.

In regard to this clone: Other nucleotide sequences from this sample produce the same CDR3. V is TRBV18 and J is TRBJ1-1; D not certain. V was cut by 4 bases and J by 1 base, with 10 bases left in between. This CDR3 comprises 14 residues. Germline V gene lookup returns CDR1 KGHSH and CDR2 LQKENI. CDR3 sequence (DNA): TGTGCCAGCTCACTATCCTCCGGGAACACTGAAGCTTTCTTT. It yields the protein CASSLSSGNTEAFF. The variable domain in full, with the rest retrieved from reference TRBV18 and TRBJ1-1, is NAGVMQNPRHLVRRRGQEARLRCSPMKGHSHVYWYRQLPEEGLKFMVYLQKENIIDESGMPKERFSAEFPKEGPSILRIQQVVRGDSAAYFCASSLSSGNTEAFFGQGTRLTVV.

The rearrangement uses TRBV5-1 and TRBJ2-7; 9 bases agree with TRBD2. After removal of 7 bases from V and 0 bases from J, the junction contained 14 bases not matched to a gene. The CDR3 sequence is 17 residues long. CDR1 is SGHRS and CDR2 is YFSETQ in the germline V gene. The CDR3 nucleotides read TGCGCCAGCTCTTACGGGGGAGCGGGGGGCAGCTCCTACGAGCAGTACTTC. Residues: CASSYGGAGGSSYEQYF.

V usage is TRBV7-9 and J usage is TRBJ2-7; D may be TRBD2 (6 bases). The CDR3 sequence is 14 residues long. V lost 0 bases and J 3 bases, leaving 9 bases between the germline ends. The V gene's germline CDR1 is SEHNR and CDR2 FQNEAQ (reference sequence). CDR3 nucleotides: TGTGCCAGCAGCTTAGCGGGGGGAATCTACGAGCAGTACTTC. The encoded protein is CASSLAGGIYEQYF.

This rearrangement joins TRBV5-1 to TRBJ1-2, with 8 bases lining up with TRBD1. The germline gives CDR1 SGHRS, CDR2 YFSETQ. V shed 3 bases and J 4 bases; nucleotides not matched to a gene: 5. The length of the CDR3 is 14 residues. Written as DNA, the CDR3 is TGCGCCAGCAGCTGGGGGACAGGTTCCTATGGCTACACCTTC. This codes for CASSWGTGSYGYTF.

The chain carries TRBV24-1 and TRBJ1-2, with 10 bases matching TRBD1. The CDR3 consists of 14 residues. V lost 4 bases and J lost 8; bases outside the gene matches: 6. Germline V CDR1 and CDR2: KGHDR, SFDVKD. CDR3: CATSDPTGGRGYTF. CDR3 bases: TGTGCCACCAGTGACCCGACAGGGGGCCGGGGCTACACCTTC.

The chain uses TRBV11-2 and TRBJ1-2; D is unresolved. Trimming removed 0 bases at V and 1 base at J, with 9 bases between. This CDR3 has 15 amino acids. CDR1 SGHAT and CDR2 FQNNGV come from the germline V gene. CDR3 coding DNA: TGTGCCAGCAGCTTAGACCCCCGGGGTAACTATGGCTACACCTTC. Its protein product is CASSLDPRGNYGYTF.

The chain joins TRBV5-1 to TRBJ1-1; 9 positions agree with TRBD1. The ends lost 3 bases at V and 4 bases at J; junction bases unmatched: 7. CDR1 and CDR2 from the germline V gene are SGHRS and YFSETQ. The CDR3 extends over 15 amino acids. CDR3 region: CASSSRDRVTTEAFF. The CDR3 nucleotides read TGCGCCAGCAGCTCCCGGGACAGGGTGACCACTGAAGCTTTCTTT.

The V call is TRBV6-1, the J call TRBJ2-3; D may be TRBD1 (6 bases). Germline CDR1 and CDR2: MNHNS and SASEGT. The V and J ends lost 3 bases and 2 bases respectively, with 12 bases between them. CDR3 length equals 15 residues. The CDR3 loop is CASSDPNRDTDTQYF. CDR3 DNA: TGTGCCAGCAGTGACCCAAACAGGGACACAGATACGCAGTATTTT.

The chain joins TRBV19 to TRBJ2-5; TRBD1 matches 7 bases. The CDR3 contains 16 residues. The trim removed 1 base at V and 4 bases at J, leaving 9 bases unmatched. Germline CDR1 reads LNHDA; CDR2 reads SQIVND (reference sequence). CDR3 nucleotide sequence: TGTGCCAGTAGTATAGCATCGACAGGGCAGGGAGAGACCCAGTACTTC. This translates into CASSIASTGQGETQYF.

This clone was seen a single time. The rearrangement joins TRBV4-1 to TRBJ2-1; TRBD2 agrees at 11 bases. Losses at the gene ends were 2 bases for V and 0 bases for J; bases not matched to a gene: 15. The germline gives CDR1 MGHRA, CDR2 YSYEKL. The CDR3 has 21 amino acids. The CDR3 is CASSQLTSLAGAPSSYNEQFF. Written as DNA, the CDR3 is TGCGCCAGCAGCCAACTAACCTCACTAGCGGGAGCTCCGAGCTCCTACAATGAGCAGTTCTTC.

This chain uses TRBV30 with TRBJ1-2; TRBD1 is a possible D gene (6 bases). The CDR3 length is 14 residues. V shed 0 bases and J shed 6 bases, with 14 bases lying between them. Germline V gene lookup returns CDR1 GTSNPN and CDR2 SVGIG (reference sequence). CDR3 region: CAWSVGNRVDGYTF. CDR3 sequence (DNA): TGTGCCTGGAGTGTAGGGAACAGGGTTGATGGCTACACCTTC.

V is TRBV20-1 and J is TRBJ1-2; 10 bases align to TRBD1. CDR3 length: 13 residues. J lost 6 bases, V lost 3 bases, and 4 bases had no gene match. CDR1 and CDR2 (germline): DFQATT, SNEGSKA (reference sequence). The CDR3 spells CSASGGQGNGYTF. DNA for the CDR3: TGCAGTGCTAGTGGGGGACAGGGGAATGGCTACACCTTC.

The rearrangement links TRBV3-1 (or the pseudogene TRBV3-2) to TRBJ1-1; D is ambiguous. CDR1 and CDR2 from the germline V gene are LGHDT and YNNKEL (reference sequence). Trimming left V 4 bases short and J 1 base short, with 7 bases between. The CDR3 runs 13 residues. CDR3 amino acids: CASSLDGNTEAFF. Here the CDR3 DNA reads TGTGCCAGCAGCCTAGACGGGAACACTGAAGCTTTCTTT.

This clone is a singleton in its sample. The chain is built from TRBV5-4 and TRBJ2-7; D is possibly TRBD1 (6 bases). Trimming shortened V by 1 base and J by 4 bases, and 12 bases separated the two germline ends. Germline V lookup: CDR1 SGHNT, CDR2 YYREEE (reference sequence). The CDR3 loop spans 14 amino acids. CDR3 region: CASSLKDSGYEQYF. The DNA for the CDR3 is TGTGCCAGCAGCTTGAAGGACAGCGGATACGAGCAGTACTTC.

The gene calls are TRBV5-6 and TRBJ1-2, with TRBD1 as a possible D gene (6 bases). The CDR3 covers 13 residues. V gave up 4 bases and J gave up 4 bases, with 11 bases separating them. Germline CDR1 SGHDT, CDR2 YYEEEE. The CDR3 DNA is TGTGCCAGCAGCCCGGGACAAACCTATGGCTACACCTTC. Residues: CASSPGQTYGYTF.

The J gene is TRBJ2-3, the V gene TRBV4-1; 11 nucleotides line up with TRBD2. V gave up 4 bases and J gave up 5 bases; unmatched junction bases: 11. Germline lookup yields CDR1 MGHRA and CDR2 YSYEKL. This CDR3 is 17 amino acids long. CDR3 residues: CASSPGLAVLRGDTQYF. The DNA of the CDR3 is TGCGCCAGCAGCCCGGGACTAGCGGTCCTACGGGGAGATACGCAGTATTTT.

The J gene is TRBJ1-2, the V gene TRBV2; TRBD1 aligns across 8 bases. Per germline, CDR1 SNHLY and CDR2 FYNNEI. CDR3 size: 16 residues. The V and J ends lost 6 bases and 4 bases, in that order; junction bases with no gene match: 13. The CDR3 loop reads CASRLLDREVGYGYTF. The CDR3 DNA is TGTGCCAGCAGGTTGTTGGACAGGGAAGTTGGCTATGGCTACACCTTC.